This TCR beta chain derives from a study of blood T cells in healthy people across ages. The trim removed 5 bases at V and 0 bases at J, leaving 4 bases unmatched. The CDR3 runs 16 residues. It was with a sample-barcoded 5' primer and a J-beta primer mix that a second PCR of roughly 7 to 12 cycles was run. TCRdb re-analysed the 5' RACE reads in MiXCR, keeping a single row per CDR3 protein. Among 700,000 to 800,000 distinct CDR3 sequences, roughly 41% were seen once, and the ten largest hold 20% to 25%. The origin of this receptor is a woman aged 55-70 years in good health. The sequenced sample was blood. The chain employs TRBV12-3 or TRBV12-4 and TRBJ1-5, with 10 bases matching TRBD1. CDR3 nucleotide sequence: TGTGCCAGCAGTCCTTGGGACAGGGGTAGCAATCAGCCCCAGCATTTT. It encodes CASSPWDRGSNQPQHF.